This T cell receptor beta chain came from a study of PD-L1 blockade in urothelial cancer. General observations from the study: Durable-benefit patients expanded tumor-associated blood clones more at 3 weeks.

As for time point: pretreatment peripheral blood. The study enrolled patients with locally advanced or metastatic urothelial carcinoma. Sampling of each patient yielded between 1 and 8 specimens, collected pretreatment and on-treatment. Germline V gene data show CDR1 as SGHTA and CDR2 as FQGNSA. The CDR3 runs to 15 residues. Losses at the gene ends were 1 base for V and 4 bases for J; bases not matched to a gene: 4. About this clone: The antigen is not known.

Clones were sequenced by immunoSEQ multiplex PCR, and TCRdb holds only the in-frame ones, with some missing. The table lists under 55,000 clones, about 80% of them singletons. The chain is built from TRBV7-2 and TRBJ1-5, with 7 positions matching TRBD1. This TCR came from a man aged 70 or older with urothelial cancer. Specimen: PBMCs, collected around atezolizumab (anti-PD-L1) treatment. CDR3 nucleotide sequence: TGTGCCAGCAGCTTAGAACAGGGGCAGAATCAGCCCCAGCATTTT. It specifies CASSLEQGQNQPQHF.